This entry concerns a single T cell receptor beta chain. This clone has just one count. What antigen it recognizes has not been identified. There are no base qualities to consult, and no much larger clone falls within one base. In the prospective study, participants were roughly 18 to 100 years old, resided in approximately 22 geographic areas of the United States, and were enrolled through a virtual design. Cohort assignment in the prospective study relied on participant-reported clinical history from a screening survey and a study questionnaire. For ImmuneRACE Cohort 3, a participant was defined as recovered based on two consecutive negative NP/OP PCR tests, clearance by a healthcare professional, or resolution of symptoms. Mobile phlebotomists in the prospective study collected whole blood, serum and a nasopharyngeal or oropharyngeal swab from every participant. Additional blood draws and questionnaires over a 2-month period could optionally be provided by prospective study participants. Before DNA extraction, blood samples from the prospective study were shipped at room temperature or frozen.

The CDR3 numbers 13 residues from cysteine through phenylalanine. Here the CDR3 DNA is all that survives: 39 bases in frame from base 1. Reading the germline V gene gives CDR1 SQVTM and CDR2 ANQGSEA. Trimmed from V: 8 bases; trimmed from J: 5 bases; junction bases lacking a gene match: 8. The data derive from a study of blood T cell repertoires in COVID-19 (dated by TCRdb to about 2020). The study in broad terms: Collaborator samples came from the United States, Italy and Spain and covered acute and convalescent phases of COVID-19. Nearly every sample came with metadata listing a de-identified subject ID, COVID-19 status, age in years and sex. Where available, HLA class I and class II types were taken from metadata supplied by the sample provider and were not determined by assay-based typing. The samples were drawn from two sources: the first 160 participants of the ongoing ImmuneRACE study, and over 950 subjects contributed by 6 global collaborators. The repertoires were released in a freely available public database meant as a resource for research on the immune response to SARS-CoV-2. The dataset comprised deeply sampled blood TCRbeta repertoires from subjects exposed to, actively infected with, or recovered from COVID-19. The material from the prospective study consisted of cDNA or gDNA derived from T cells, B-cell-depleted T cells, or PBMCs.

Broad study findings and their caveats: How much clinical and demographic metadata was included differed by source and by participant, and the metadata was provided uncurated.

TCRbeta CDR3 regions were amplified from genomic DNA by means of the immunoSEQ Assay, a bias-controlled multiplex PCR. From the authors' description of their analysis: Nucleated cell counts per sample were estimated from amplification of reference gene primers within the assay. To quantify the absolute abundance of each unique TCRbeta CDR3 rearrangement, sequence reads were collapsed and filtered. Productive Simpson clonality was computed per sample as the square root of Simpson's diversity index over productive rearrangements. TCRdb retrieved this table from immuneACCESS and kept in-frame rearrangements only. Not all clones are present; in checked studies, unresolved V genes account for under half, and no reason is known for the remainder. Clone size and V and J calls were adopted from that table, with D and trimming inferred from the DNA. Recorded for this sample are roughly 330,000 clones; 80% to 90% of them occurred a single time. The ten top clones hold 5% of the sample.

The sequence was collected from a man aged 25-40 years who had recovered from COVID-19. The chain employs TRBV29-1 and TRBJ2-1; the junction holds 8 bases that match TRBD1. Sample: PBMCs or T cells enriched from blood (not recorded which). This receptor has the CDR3 CSSGQGNNNEQFF. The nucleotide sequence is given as TGCAGCTCCGGACAGGGAAACAACAATGAGCAGTTCTTC.